This T cell receptor beta chain was profiled in a study of blood T cell repertoires in COVID-19. Whole-study context: Researchers got acute and convalescent COVID-19 samples from the United States, Italy and Spain. T cells, B-cell-depleted T cells, or PBMCs provided the cDNA or gDNA that served as material.

In the original workflow: Amplifying reference gene primers gave estimates of nucleated cell counts. Profiling relied on immunoSEQ multiplex PCR, and the TCRdb table lists in-frame clones only, not all of them. That table is the source of V, J and clone size, and D and trimming were worked out from the DNA. Of 170,000 or so clones listed, approximately 81% are singletons. The CDR3 covers 13 residues. Trimming removed 5 bases from V and 6 bases from J; junction bases left unmatched: 5. Germline V gene data show CDR1 as SGHTA and CDR2 as FQGTGA. The source is a man between 18 and 35 years old with active or convalescent COVID-19. The chain uses TRBV7-3 and TRBJ2-3; TRBD2 matches 7 bases. The sample comprised peripheral blood. The CDR3 DNA follows: TGTGCCAGCAGCACCCCGGGGGGTGATACGCAGTATTTT. It encodes CASSTPGGDTQYF.